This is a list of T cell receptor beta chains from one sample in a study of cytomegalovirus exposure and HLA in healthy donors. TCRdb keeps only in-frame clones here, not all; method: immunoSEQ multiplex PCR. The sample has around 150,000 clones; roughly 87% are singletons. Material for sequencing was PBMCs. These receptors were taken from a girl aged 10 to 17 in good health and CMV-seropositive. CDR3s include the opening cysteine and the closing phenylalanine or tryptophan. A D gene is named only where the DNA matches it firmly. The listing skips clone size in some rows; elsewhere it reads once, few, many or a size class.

TGTGCCAGCAGCTTAGGACCCGGGAGAGAGCAGTACTTC | CASSLGPGREQYF | TRBV11-3 | . | TRBJ2-7 | .
TGTGCCAGCAGCCCGGGGACAGACTTAATGAACACTGAAGCTTTCTTT | CASSPGTDLMNTEAFF | TRBV5-6 | . | TRBJ1-1 | TRBD1
TGTGCCAGCAGTGCCGGGGACTCCCCAACGAGCGAGCAGTACTTC | CASSAGDSPTSEQYF | TRBV6-6 | . | TRBJ2-7 | .
TGCAGCGCCCTGGGGGGGTCTAACTATGGCTACACCTTC | CSALGGSNYGYTF | TRBV29-1 | . | TRBJ1-2 | .
TGTGCCAGTATTCCCCCCGGACAGGGGGCAAAGGGCTACACCTTC | CASIPPGQGAKGYTF | TRBV19 | . | TRBJ1-2 | TRBD1
TGTGCCAGCAGTTTAGCATGGGACACGTACAATGAGCAGTTCTTC | CASSLAWDTYNEQFF | TRBV28 | few | TRBJ2-1 | .
TGTGCCAGCAGGACGCCGGGACTAGCGGGAGGGCCGAGCACAGATACGCAGTATTTT | CASRTPGLAGGPSTDTQYF | TRBV27 | . | TRBJ2-3 | TRBD2
TGTGCCAGCAGTTTACCAGGGGTTAATGAAAAACTGTTTTTT | CASSLPGVNEKLFF | TRBV28 | . | TRBJ1-4 | .
TGTGCCTGGAGTAACAGGAAAAATGAAAAACTGTTTTTT | CAWSNRKNEKLFF | TRBV30 | . | TRBJ1-4 | .
TGCGCCAGCAGCTTGCAAATTCTGAACACTGAAGCTTTCTTT | CASSLQILNTEAFF | TRBV5-1 | . | TRBJ1-1 | .
TGTGCCAGCAGTTTTATTAGCGACAGGAGGTGGATTGGAAACACCATATATTTT | CASSFISDRRWIGNTIYF | TRBV28 | . | TRBJ1-3 | .
TGTGCCGTCCGAGGGTACCAAGAGACCCAGTACTTC | CAVRGYQETQYF | TRBV28 | . | TRBJ2-5 | .